This TCR beta chain stems from a study of vaccination and CD4 T cells after COVID-19. Overall study context: A CEFX pool, an HIV-1 Nef pool, or else no peptide went into the control cultures.

Turning to this clonotype: Its antigen is not known.

Sequenced with the Oncomine TCR Beta short-read assay was DNA taken from cultured CD4+ T cells. Investigators obtained genomic DNA by extraction from cultured CD4+ T cells. TCRdb reprocessed the PCR reads with MiXCR, giving one entry per CDR3 protein. The sample carries approximately 8,700 distinct CDR3 sequences, 20% to 30% recorded once. The treatment denotes: approximately nine-day PBMC culture with coronavirus spike peptide pools or control peptides (ViraFEST assay). The CDR3 spans 16 residues. CDR1 and CDR2 (germline): LGHNA, YSLEER. V was pared by 0 bases and J by 7 bases, with 9 bases of the junction left unmatched. Overall study findings and caveats: There were relatively few convalescent patients studied, and there were no early post-infection timepoints.

The material sequenced was CD4+ T cells from blood, cultured in vitro, taken after SARS-CoV-2 vaccination. The receptor was derived from a human donor who had recovered from COVID-19. The V and J genes are TRBV4-3 and TRBJ1-5; TRBD1 matches at 7 bases. CDR3 bases: TGCGCCAGCAGCCAAGAGAGCACAGGGGCAGGCCAGCCCCAGCATTTT. Its translation: CASSQESTGAGQPQHF.